What follows are 6 T cell receptor beta chains derived from one specimen sequenced in a study of blood T cell repertoires in COVID-19. TCRdb's copy holds only in-frame clones and misses some; the assay was immunoSEQ multiplex PCR. The data contain some 62,000 clones, roughly 80% of them seen just once; the ten biggest clones take up less than 4.5%. The sequencing sample was made of PBMCs or T cells enriched from blood (not recorded which). These receptors were taken from a woman aged 40 to 50 with acute COVID-19.

This rearrangement joins TRBV3-1 (or the pseudogene TRBV3-2) to TRBJ1-1, with a weak D call TRBD1 (5 bases). CDR3 length equals 13 residues. Germline lookup yields CDR1 LGHDT and CDR2 YNNKEL (reference sequence). V was clipped by 4 bases and J by 5 bases, with 11 bases between them. The DNA of the CDR3 is TGTGCCAGCAGCCCTGCAGGGAGGACTGAAGCTTTCTTT. Protein product: CASSPAGRTEAFF.

The J gene is TRBJ1-4, the V gene TRBV10-3; TRBD1 agrees at 8 bases. V was pared by 8 bases and J by 4 bases, with 6 bases of the junction left unmatched. CDR3 length: 14 amino acids. Germline V gene sequence: CDR1 ENHRY, CDR2 SYGVKD. The CDR3 loop is CAIGAGQDNEKLFF. The CDR3, as DNA: TGTGCCATCGGAGCGGGACAGGATAATGAAAAACTGTTTTTT.

The chain's CDR3 is CASSRLTGLGNTIYF. The CDR3 nucleotides read TGTGCCAGCAGCCGATTGACAGGGTTGGGAAACACCATATATTTT. This rearrangement joins TRBV3-1 (or the pseudogene TRBV3-2) to TRBJ1-3, with 7 bases that match TRBD1. The CDR3 loop spans 15 amino acids. Germline V gives CDR1 LGHDT, CDR2 YNNKEL (reference sequence). Trimming took 4 bases from V and 4 from J; bases not matched to a gene: 7.

The V gene is TRBV6-2 or TRBV6-3, the J gene TRBJ1-1; D remains ambiguous. Deletions cut 6 bases from V and 3 bases from J, with 14 bases between. Germline V gene lookup returns CDR1 MNHEY and CDR2 SVGEGT. The CDR3 has 14 amino acids. The CDR3 reads CASSQSRRHTEAFF. The CDR3, as DNA: TGTGCCAGCAGCCAATCCCGGAGGCACACTGAAGCTTTCTTT.

The genes are TRBV5-4 and TRBJ1-6; D is possibly TRBD1 (6 bases). V lost 2 bases and J 0 bases, leaving 12 bases between the germline ends. Germline CDR1 reads SGHNT; CDR2 reads YYREEE (reference sequence). CDR3 length: 17 amino acids. The CDR3 protein is CASSFGQPSSYNSPLHF. CDR3 DNA: TGTGCCAGCAGCTTCGGACAGCCGAGCTCCTATAATTCACCCCTCCACTTT. The variable domain in full, completed from reference TRBV5-4 and TRBJ1-6, reads ETGVTQSPTHLIKTRGQQVTLRCSSQSGHNTVSWYQQALGQGPQFIFQYYREEENGRGNFPPRFSGLQFPNYSSELNVNALELDDSALYLCASSFGQPSSYNSPLHFGNGTRLTVT.

This chain links TRBV10-3 with TRBJ1-6; unclear D gene. Germline assignment: CDR1 ENHRY and CDR2 SYGVKD. V was clipped by 10 bases and J by 4 bases, with 14 bases between them. The CDR3 has 14 residues. CDR3 coding DNA: TGTGCCACCCAACCCCGGGGATATAATTCACCCCTCCACTTT. It specifies CATQPRGYNSPLHF.